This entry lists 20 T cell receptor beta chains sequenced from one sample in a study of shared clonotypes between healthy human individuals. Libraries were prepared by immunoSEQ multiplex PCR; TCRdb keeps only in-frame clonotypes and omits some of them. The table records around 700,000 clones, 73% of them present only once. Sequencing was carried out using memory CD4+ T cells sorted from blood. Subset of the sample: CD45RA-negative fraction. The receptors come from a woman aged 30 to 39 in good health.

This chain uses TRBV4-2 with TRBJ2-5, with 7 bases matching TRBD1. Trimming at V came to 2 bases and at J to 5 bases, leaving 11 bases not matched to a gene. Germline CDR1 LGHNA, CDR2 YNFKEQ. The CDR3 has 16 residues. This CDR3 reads CASSQKWDSGSETQYF. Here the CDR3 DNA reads TGTGCCAGCAGCCAAAAGTGGGACAGTGGGTCGGAGACCCAGTACTTC.

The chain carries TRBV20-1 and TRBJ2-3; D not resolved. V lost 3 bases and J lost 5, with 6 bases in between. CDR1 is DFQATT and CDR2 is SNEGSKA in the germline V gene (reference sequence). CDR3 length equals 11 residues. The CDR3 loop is CSASKGDTQYF. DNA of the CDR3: TGCAGTGCTAGCAAGGGAGATACGCAGTATTTT.

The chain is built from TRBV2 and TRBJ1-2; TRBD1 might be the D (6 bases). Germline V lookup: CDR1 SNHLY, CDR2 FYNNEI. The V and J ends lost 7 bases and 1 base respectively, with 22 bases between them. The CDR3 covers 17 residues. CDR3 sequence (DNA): TGTGCCAGCAACCCCGGCCGGCTGGGGGCGGTTAACTATGGCTACACCTTC. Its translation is CASNPGRLGAVNYGYTF.

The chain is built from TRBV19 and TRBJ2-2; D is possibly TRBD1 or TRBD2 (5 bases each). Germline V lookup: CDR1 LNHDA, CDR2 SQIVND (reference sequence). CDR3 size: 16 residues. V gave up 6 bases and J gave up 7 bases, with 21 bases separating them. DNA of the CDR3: TGTGCCAGTAGATCCCCCGGGCTGTCGGGGCTCGGGGAGCTGTTTTTT. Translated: CASRSPGLSGLGELFF.

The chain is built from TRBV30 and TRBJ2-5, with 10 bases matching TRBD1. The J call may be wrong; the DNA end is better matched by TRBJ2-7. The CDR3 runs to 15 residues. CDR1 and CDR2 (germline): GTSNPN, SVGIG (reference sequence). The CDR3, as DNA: TGTGCCTGCGGGACAGGGGATCTCGAATCCTACGAGCAGTACTTC. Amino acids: CACGTGDLESYEQYF.

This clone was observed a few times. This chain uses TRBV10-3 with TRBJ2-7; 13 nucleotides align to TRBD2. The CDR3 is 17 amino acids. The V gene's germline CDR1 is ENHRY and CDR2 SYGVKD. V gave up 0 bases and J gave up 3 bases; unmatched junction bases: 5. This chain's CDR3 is CAISESLGLAGFYEQYF. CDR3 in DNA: TGTGCCATCAGTGAGTCATTGGGACTAGCGGGATTCTACGAGCAGTACTTC.

CDR3 nucleotides: TGTGCCAGTAGTGTTACTAGCGGGAAGACCTACGAGCAGTACTTC. Amino acid sequence: CASSVTSGKTYEQYF. V is TRBV19 and J is TRBJ2-7, with 10 bases fitting TRBD2. The CDR3 has 15 amino acids. CDR1 is LNHDA and CDR2 is SQIVND in the germline V gene (reference sequence). With V trimmed by 5 bases and J by 2 bases, 6 bases remained unmatched. Combining the CDR3 with reference TRBV19 and TRBJ2-7 gives the whole variable domain DGGITQSPKYLFRKEGQNVTLSCEQNLNHDAMYWYRQDPGQGLRLIYYSQIVNDFQKGDIAEGYSVSREKKESFPLTVTSAQKNPTAFYLCASSVTSGKTYEQYFGPGTRLTVT.

In DNA, the CDR3 is TGTGCCTGGAGATTTTACAATGAGCAGTTCTTC. It encodes CAWRFYNEQFF. The chain couples TRBV30 to TRBJ2-1; D is unclear. Deletions cut 3 bases from V and 4 bases from J, with 4 bases between. CDR3 length: 11 residues. Germline V gene sequence: CDR1 GTSNPN, CDR2 SVGIG (reference sequence). The variable domain in full, with the rest retrieved from reference TRBV30 and TRBJ2-1, is SQTIHQWPATLVQPVGSPLSLECTVEGTSNPNLYWYRQAAGRGLQLLFYSVGIGQISSEVPQNLSASRPQDRQFILSSKKLLLSDSGFYLCAWRFYNEQFFGPGTRLTVL.

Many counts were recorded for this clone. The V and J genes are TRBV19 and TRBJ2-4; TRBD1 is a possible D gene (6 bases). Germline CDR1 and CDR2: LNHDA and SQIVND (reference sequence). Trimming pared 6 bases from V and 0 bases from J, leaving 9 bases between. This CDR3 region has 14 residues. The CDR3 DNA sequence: TGTGCCAGTAGGGACAGACTAGCCAAAAACATTCAGTACTTC. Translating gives CASRDRLAKNIQYF.

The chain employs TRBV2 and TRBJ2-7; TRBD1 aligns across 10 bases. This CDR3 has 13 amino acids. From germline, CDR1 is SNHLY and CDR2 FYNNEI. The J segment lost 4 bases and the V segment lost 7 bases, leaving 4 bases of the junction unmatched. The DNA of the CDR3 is TGTGCCAGCAAGTCGGACAGGGGGTACGAGCAGTACTTC. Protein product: CASKSDRGYEQYF.

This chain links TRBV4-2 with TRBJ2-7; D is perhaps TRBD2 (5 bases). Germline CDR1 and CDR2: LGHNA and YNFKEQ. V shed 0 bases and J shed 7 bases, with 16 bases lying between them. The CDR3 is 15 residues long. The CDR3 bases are TGTGCCAGCAGCCAAGATCGCGAAGGCCGGAGGGAGCAGTACTTC. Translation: CASSQDREGRREQYF.

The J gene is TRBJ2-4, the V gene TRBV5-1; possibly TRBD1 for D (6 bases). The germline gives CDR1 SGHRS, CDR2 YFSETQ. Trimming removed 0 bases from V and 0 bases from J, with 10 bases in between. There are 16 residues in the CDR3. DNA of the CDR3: TGCGCCAGCAGCTTGGACAAGGGGGTAGCCAAAAACATTCAGTACTTC. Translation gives CASSLDKGVAKNIQYF.

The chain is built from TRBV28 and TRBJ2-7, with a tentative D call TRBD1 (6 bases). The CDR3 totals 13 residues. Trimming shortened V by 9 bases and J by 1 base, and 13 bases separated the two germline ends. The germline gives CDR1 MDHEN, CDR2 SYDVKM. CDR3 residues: CASLRTASYEQYF. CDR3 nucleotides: TGTGCCAGTCTGAGGACAGCATCCTACGAGCAGTACTTC.

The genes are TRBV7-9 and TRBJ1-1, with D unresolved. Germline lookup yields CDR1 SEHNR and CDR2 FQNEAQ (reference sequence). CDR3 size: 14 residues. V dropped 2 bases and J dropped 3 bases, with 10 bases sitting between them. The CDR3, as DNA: TGTGCCAGCAGCTTAAATGACGGACACACTGAAGCTTTCTTT. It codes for CASSLNDGHTEAFF.

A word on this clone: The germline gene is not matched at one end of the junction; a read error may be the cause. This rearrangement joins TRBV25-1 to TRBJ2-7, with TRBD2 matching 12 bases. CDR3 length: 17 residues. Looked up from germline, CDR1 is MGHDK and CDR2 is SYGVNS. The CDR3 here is CASSPSLAGGTSDEQYF. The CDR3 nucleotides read TGTGCCAGCAGTCCCTCACTAGCGGGAGGTACCTCCGACGAGCAGTACTTC.

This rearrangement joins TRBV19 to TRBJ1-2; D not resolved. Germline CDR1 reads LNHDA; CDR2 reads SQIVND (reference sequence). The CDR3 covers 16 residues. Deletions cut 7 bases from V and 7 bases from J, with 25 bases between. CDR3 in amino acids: CASTSGEGLRLGGYTF. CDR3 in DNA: TGTGCCAGTACTAGCGGCGAGGGATTGCGCCTCGGTGGCTACACCTTC.

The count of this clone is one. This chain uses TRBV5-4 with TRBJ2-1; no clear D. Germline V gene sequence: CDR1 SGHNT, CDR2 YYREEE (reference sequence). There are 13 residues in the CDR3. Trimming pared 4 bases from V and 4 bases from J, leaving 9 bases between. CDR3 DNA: TGTGCCAGCAGCACGACACCTTACAATGAGCAGTTCTTC. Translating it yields CASSTTPYNEQFF. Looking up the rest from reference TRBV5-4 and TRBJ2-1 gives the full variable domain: ETGVTQSPTHLIKTRGQQVTLRCSSQSGHNTVSWYQQALGQGPQFIFQYYREEENGRGNFPPRFSGLQFPNYSSELNVNALELDDSALYLCASSTTPYNEQFFGPGTRLTVL.

The DNA of the CDR3 is TGTGCCAGCAGTTTTTCACAGGGGGCGCGGGGCTACACCTTC. Its translation: CASSFSQGARGYTF. The chain uses TRBV6-5 and TRBJ1-2, with 9 bases aligning to TRBD1. The CDR3 totals 14 residues. The germline CDR1 and CDR2 sequences are MNHEY and SVGAGI. The trim removed 4 bases at V and 8 bases at J, leaving 8 bases unmatched.

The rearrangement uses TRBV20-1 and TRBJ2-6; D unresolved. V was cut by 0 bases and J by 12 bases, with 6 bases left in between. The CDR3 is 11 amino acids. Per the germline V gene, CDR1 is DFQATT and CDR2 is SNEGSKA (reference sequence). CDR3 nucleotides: TGCAGTGCTAGAGATCGGAGCGTCCTGACTTTC. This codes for CSARDRSVLTF.

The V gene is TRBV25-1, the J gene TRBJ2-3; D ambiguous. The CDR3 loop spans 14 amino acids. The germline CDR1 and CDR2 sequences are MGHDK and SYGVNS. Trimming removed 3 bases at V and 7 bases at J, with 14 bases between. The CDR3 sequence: CASSDGPPGYTQYF. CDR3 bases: TGTGCCAGCAGTGATGGGCCCCCTGGCTATACGCAGTATTTT. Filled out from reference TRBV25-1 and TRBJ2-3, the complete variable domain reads EADIYQTPRYLVIGTGKKITLECSQTMGHDKMYWYQQDPGMELHLIHYSYGVNSTEKGDLSSESTVSRIRTEHFPLTLESARPSHTSQYLCASSDGPPGYTQYFGPGTRLTVL.